The 7 T cell receptor beta chains in this list originate from one sample, sequenced in a study of regulatory T cells in long-lasting Graves disease. Researchers made TCR beta libraries by using iRepertoire HTBI primers and running Arm-PCR on CDR3 regions. TCRdb re-called the multiplex PCR reads with MiXCR, one entry per CDR3 protein. The table includes 310,000 or so distinct CDR3 sequences, around a fifth detected once. Noted time point: persistent/refractory GD, antithyroid drugs over 5 years with positive TRAb. The TCR library was prepared using RNA isolated from PBMCs. The sample consisted of peripheral blood mononuclear cells (PBMCs), taken when the disease was refractory, from a patient treated with antithyroid drugs. These receptors were collected from a female donor with Graves disease.

Ten or more counts support this clonotype. The chain joins TRBV28 to TRBJ1-2, with D possibly TRBD1 on 5 matching bases. The CDR3 has 14 amino acids. Germline V gene sequence: CDR1 MDHEN, CDR2 SYDVKM. V dropped 6 bases and J dropped 2 bases, with 13 bases sitting between them. CDR3: CASSLPSGNYGYTF. CDR3 nucleotides: TGTGCCAGCAGCCTCCCCTCAGGGAACTATGGCTACACCTTC.

Comments on this clonotype: One junction end disagrees with the germline gene, perhaps due to a read error. The gene calls are TRBV6-9 and TRBJ1-1, with D perhaps matching TRBD1 (6 bases). Looked up from germline, CDR1 is MNHGY and CDR2 is SVAAGI. This CDR3 is built from 13 residues. The CDR3 region is CASSYKGVTEASF. The CDR3 DNA follows: TGTGCCAGCAGTTACAAGGGGGTAACTGAAGCTTCCTTT.

J is TRBJ2-2 and V is TRBV6-5, with a tentative D call TRBD1 (7 bases). The V and J ends lost 4 bases and 0 bases respectively, with 21 bases between them. Germline CDR1 is MNHEY and CDR2 is SVGAGI. There are 19 residues in the CDR3. The CDR3 DNA sequence: TGTGCCAGCAGTTCAGGGGGACTCCGGGGGTTCGCGAACACCGGGGAGCTGTTTTTT. Its protein product is CASSSGGLRGFANTGELFF.

Worth noting for this clonotype: Since a much larger clone is just one base distant, this may be a read error. The chain employs TRBV3-1 and TRBJ1-6; 8 positions match TRBD1. CDR1 is LGHDT and CDR2 is YNNKEL in the germline V gene (reference sequence). This CDR3 has 14 amino acids. The CDR3 spells CANSQRQGKSPLHF. DNA for the CDR3: TGTGCCAACAGCCAAAGACAGGGGAAATCACCCCTCCACTTT.

This clonotype has just a few counts. This chain links TRBV10-2 with TRBJ2-7; 15 bases match TRBD2. The V gene's germline CDR1 is WSHSY and CDR2 SAAADI. Trimming at V came to 5 bases and at J to 3 bases, leaving 5 bases not matched to a gene. This CDR3 has 16 residues. CDR3 protein: CASSRGLAGGGYEQYF. CDR3 in DNA: TGCGCCAGCAGTAGGGGACTAGCGGGAGGAGGCTACGAGCAGTACTTC.

The sample holds a few counts of this clonotype. The chain couples TRBV12-3 or TRBV12-4 to TRBJ2-5; D perhaps matches TRBD1 (5 bases). V was cut by 0 bases and J by 1 base, with 12 bases left in between. The CDR3 extends over 16 amino acids. This chain's CDR3 is CASSLAGAWGQETQYF. The CDR3 DNA follows: TGTGCCAGCAGTTTAGCTGGGGCTTGGGGCCAAGAGACCCAGTACTTC.

A word on this clonotype: This clone may be a read error of a much larger clone one base away. This chain connects TRBV3-1 to TRBJ2-5, with D tentatively TRBD1 (6 bases). V lost 4 bases to trimming and J lost 7 bases, with 16 bases between them. Germline V lookup: CDR1 LGHDT, CDR2 YNNKEL (reference sequence). The CDR3 consists of 14 residues. As DNA, the CDR3 is TGTGCCAGCAGCCCGTGGACAGTATCGGGGACCCAGTACTTC. Residues: CASSPWTVSGTQYF.